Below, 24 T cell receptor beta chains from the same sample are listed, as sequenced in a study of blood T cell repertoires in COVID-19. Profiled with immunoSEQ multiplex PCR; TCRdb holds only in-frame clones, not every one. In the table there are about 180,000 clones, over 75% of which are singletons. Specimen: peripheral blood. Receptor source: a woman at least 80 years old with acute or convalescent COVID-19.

The CDR3 DNA sequence: TGTGCTAGTGGGATTAATCCGGGACAGGGGTTGAGAGGCTACACCTTC. It translates to CASGINPGQGLRGYTF. The gene calls are TRBV12-5 and TRBJ1-2; TRBD1 matches 10 bases. Germline-derived CDR1 and CDR2 are LGHNT and FRNRAP. With V trimmed by 6 bases and J by 8 bases, 15 bases remained unmatched. This CDR3 contains 16 residues.

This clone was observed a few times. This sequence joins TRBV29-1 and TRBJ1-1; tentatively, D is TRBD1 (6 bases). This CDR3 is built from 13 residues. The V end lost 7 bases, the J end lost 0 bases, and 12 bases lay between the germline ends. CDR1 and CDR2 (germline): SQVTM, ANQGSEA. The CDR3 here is CSGCGQMNTEAFF. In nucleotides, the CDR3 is TGCAGCGGGTGCGGACAGATGAACACTGAAGCTTTCTTT.

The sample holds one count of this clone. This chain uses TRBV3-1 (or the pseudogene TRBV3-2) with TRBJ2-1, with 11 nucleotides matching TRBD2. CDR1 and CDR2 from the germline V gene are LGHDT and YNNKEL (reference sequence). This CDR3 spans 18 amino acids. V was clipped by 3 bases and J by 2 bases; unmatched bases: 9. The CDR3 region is CASSHGLAGLEPYNEQFF. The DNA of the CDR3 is TGTGCCAGCAGCCACGGACTAGCGGGTCTAGAGCCCTACAATGAGCAGTTCTTC.

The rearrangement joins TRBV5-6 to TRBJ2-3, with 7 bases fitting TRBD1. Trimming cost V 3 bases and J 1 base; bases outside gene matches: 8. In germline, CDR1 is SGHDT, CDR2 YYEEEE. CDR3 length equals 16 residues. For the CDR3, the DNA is TGTGCCAGCAGCTCCAGGACAGGTTCCGGCACAGATACGCAGTATTTT. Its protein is CASSSRTGSGTDTQYF.

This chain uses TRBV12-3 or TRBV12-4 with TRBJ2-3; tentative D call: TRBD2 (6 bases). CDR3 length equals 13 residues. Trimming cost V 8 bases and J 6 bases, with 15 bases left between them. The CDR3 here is CASRRGSGDTQYF. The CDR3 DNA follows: TGTGCCAGCCGTCGGGGGAGCGGGGATACGCAGTATTTT.

CDR3 amino acids: CASYRGTQETQYF. The CDR3 DNA is TGCGCCAGCTATCGGGGGACCCAAGAGACCCAGTACTTC. This sequence joins TRBV5-1 and TRBJ2-5, with a tentative D call TRBD2 (6 bases). V was cut by 7 bases and J by 1 base, with 11 bases left in between. The CDR3 sequence is 13 residues long. CDR1 SGHRS and CDR2 YFSETQ come from the germline V gene.

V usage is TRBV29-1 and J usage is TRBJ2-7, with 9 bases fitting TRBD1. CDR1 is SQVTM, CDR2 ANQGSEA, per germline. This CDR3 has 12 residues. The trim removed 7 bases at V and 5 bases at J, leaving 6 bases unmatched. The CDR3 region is CSAEGTGNEQYF. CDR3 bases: TGCAGCGCCGAGGGGACAGGGAACGAGCAGTACTTC.

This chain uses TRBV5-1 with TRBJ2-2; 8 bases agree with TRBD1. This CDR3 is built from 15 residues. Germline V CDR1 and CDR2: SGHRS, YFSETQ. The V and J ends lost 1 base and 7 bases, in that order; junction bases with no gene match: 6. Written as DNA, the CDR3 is TGCGCCAGCAGCTTGAATCAGGGGGCAATCGGGGAGCTGTTTTTT. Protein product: CASSLNQGAIGELFF.

DNA for the CDR3: TGTGCCAGCAGCCGCCGGGACAGGGGGTTTTACGGCTACACCTTC. It is translated as CASSRRDRGFYGYTF. The chain joins TRBV6-5 to TRBJ1-2; TRBD1 aligns across 11 bases. Losses at the gene ends were 6 bases for V and 8 bases for J; bases not matched to a gene: 11. Germline-derived CDR1 and CDR2 are MNHEY and SVGAGI. This CDR3 comprises 15 residues.

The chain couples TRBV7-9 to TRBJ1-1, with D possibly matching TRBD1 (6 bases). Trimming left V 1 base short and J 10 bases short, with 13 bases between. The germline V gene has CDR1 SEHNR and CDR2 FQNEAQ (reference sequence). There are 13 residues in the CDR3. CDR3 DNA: TGTGCCAGCAGCTTAGATGCAGGGGCTTCAGCTTTCTTT. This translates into CASSLDAGASAFF. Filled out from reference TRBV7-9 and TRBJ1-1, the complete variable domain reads DTGVSQNPRHKITKRGQNVTFRCDPISEHNRLYWYRQTLGQGPEFLTYFQNEAQLEKSRLLSDRFSAERPKGSFSTLEIQRTEQGDSAMYLCASSLDAGASAFFGQGTRLTVV.

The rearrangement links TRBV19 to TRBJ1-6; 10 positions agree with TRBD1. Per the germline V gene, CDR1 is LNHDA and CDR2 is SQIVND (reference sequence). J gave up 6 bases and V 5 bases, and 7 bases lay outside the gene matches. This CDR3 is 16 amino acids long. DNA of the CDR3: TGTGCCAGTAGTCCCGGGACAGGGGCTTCTAATTCACCCCTCCACTTT. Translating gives CASSPGTGASNSPLHF.

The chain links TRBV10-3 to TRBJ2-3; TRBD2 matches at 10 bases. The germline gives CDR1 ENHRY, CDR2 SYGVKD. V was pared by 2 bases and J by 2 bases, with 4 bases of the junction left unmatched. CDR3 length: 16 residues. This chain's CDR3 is CAISEGTSEYTDTQYF. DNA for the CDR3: TGTGCCATCAGTGAGGGGACTAGCGAATACACAGATACGCAGTATTTT.

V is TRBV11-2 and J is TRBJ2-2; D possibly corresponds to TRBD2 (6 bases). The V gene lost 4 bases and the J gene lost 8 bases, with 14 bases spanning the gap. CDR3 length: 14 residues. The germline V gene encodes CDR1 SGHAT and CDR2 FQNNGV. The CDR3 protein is CASSSRDWGGELFF. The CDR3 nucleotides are TGTGCCAGCAGCTCCCGGGACTGGGGAGGGGAGCTGTTTTTT.

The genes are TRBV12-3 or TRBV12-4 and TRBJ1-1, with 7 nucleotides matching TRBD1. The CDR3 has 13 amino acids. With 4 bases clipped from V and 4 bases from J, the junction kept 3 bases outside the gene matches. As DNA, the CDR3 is TGTGCCAGCAGTTCGACAGGGATCACTGAAGCTTTCTTT. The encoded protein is CASSSTGITEAFF.

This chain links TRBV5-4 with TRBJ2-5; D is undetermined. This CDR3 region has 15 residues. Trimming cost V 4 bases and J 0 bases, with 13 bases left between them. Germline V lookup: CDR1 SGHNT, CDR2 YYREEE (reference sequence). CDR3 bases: TGTGCCAGCAGCCGACAAATTTTAGACCAAGAGACCCAGTACTTC. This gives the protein CASSRQILDQETQYF.

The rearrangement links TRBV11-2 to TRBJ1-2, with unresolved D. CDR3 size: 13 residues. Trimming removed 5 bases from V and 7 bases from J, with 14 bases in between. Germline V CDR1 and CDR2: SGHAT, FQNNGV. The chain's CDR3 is CASSPNSARGYTF. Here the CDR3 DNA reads TGTGCCAGCAGCCCCAACAGTGCGCGTGGCTACACCTTC.

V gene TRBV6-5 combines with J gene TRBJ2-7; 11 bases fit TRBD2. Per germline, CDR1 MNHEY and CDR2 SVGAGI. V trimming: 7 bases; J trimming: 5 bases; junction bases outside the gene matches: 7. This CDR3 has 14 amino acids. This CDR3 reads CASNPSGRSNEQYF. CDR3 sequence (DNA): TGTGCCAGCAATCCTAGCGGGAGGAGCAACGAGCAGTACTTC.

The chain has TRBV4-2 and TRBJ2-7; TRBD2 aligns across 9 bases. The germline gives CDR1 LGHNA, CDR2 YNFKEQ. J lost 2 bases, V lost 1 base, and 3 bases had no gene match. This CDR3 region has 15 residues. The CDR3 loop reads CASSQGRGGPYEQYF. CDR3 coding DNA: TGTGCCAGCAGCCAAGGGCGGGGGGGGCCCTACGAGCAGTACTTC.

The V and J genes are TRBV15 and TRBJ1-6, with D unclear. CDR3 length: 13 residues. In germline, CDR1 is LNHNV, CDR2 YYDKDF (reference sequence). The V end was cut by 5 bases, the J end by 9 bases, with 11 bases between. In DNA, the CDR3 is TGTGCCACCAGCCCCAAGTCGGGTTCACCCCTCCACTTT. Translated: CATSPKSGSPLHF.

In DNA form, the CDR3 reads TGTGCCAGCTCACTCGGACAGGGGGATATGAACACTGAAGCTTTCTTT. It yields the protein CASSLGQGDMNTEAFF. The chain links TRBV18 to TRBJ1-1, with 10 bases lining up with TRBD1. CDR1 KGHSH and CDR2 LQKENI come from the germline V gene. The junction had 5 bases not matched to a gene; V was cut back by 4 bases and J by 0 bases. This CDR3 spans 16 amino acids.

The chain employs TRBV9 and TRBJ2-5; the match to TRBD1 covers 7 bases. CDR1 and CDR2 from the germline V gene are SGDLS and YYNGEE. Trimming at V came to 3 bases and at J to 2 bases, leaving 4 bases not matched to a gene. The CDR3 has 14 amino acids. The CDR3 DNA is TGTGCCAGCAGCGACCGGGACAGACAAGAGACCCAGTACTTC. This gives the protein CASSDRDRQETQYF.

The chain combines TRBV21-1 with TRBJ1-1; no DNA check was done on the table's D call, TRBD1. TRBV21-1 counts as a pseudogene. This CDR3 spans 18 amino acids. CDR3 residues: CASSSRGGRRVLNTEAFF. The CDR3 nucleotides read TGTGCCAGCAGCTCAAGAGGGGGACGGAGAGTTCTGAACACTGAAGCTTTCTTT.

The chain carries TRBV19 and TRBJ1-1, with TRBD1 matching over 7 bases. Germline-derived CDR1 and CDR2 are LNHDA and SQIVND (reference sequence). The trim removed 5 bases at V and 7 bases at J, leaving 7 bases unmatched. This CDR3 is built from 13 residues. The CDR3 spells CASSVYRDSEAFF. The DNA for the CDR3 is TGTGCCAGTAGTGTCTACCGGGACAGTGAAGCTTTCTTT. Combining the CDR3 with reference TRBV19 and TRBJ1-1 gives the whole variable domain DGGITQSPKYLFRKEGQNVTLSCEQNLNHDAMYWYRQDPGQGLRLIYYSQIVNDFQKGDIAEGYSVSREKKESFPLTVTSAQKNPTAFYLCASSVYRDSEAFFGQGTRLTVV.

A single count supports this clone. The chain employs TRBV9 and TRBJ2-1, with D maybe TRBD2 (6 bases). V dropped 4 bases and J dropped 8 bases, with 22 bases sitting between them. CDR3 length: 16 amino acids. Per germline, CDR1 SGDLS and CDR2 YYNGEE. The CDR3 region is CASSTSLAPPGDEQFF. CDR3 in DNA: TGTGCCAGCAGCACCTCACTAGCTCCCCCTGGGGATGAGCAGTTCTTC.